The 27 T cell receptor beta chains below were found in one sample sequenced in a study of T cell responses to AZD1222 COVID-19 vaccine. TCRdb's table, derived via immunoSEQ multiplex PCR, lists solely in-frame clones and lacks some. This sample has approximately 100,000 clones, with more than 90% found just once. Sequenced here: peripheral blood, sampled on day 0 of AZD1222 vaccination. Receptors were obtained from an adult in good health.

CDR3 DNA sequence: TGTGCCAGCAGCCTCTGGCGCGGGGCGCAAAGTGAGCAGTTCTTC. Protein product: CASSLWRGAQSEQFF. The chain joins TRBV7-9 to TRBJ2-1; the D gene is possibly TRBD2 (6 bases). The CDR3 totals 15 residues. Germline V gene data show CDR1 as SEHNR and CDR2 as FQNEAQ (reference sequence). Trimming took 5 bases from V and 9 from J, leaving 20 bases between them.

This chain connects TRBV2 to TRBJ2-1; no firm D call. V lost 7 bases to trimming and J lost 5 bases, with 6 bases between them. From germline, CDR1 is SNHLY and CDR2 FYNNEI. This CDR3 region has 11 residues. CDR3 sequence reads: CASTKNNEQFF. In DNA, the CDR3 is TGTGCCAGCACGAAAAACAATGAGCAGTTCTTC.

The chain carries TRBV28 and TRBJ1-3; D not resolved. This CDR3 contains 18 residues. V was trimmed by 2 bases and J by 0 bases, leaving 17 bases between them. Germline V CDR1 and CDR2: MDHEN, SYDVKM. The CDR3 nucleotides are TGTGCCAGCAGTTTAGGGGTCCTAGGAATGGCCTCTGGAAACACCATATATTTT. This translates into CASSLGVLGMASGNTIYF.

This clone was observed a single time. The genes are TRBV4-3 and TRBJ1-1; the D gene is possibly TRBD1 (5 bases). Trimming took off 0 bases at V and 2 bases at J, with 10 bases between the two ends. This CDR3 has 15 residues. Germline values: CDR1 LGHNA, CDR2 YSLEER. DNA for the CDR3: TGCGCCAGCAGCCAAGAAACCAGGGCTAACACTGAAGCTTTCTTT. Protein sequence: CASSQETRANTEAFF.

V is TRBV7-9 and J is TRBJ1-1; 7 positions match TRBD1. Trimming cost V 5 bases and J 3 bases; bases outside gene matches: 6. Per germline, CDR1 SEHNR and CDR2 FQNEAQ (reference sequence). The CDR3 extends over 14 amino acids. The CDR3 DNA reads TGTGCCAGCAGCACCCAGGGGGGGCACACTGAAGCTTTCTTT. Residues: CASSTQGGHTEAFF.

This clone was picked up a small number of times. The CDR3, as DNA: TGTGCCATCACAGGGGGCAATAACTATGGCTACACCTTC. Its translation is CAITGGNNYGYTF. The V call is TRBV2, the J call TRBJ1-2; 9 bases map to TRBD1. J gave up 1 base and V 10 bases, and 4 bases lay outside the gene matches. The CDR3 extends over 13 amino acids. Germline V gives CDR1 SNHLY, CDR2 FYNNEI.

J is TRBJ2-3 and V is TRBV19; possible D gene TRBD1, 7 bases. In germline, CDR1 is LNHDA, CDR2 SQIVND (reference sequence). The V gene lost 2 bases and the J gene lost 5 bases, with 14 bases spanning the gap. This CDR3 is 15 amino acids long. In nucleotides, the CDR3 is TGTGCCAGTAGTATAAGACAGGGACTCAGAGATACGCAGTATTTT. The encoded protein is CASSIRQGLRDTQYF.

The V call is TRBV7-3, the J call TRBJ2-3; 8 nucleotides align to TRBD1. Germline assignment: CDR1 SGHTA and CDR2 FQGTGA. The V segment lost 5 bases and the J segment 0 bases; nucleotides outside the gene matches: 7. CDR3 length: 16 residues. Here the CDR3 DNA reads TGTGCCAGCAGCGATCGGACAGGGCGGAGCACAGATACGCAGTATTTT. Its protein is CASSDRTGRSTDTQYF.

The J gene is TRBJ2-1, the V gene TRBV20-1, with a tentative D call TRBD2 (5 bases). Germline CDR1 DFQATT, CDR2 SNEGSKA (reference sequence). The CDR3 spans 11 residues. With 5 bases removed from V and 6 bases from J, the gap between germline ends came to 8 bases. The chain's CDR3 is CSALASNEQFF. Written as DNA, the CDR3 is TGCAGTGCTTTAGCGAGCAATGAGCAGTTCTTC.

This chain connects TRBV5-6 to TRBJ1-6; TRBD1 is a possible D gene (5 bases). Germline CDR1 reads SGHDT; CDR2 reads YYEEEE. V was shortened by 0 bases and J by 14 bases, with 9 bases between the two germline ends. CDR3 length equals 12 residues. Here the CDR3 DNA reads TGTGCCAGCAGCTTGGGGGGGGAGGCCCTCCACTTT. Translated, it gives CASSLGGEALHF.

The V and J genes are TRBV5-1 and TRBJ2-7; possibly TRBD1 for D (6 bases). Germline V gene data show CDR1 as SGHRS and CDR2 as YFSETQ. The V and J ends lost 4 bases and 5 bases respectively, with 22 bases between them. The length of the CDR3 is 16 residues. In DNA form, the CDR3 reads TGCGCCAGCAGCCCCACAGGGATTGAGGGCATCCACGAGCAGTACTTC. This translates into CASSPTGIEGIHEQYF.

This chain joins TRBV7-2 and TRBJ2-1; D is unclear. This CDR3 is built from 14 residues. Germline V lookup: CDR1 SGHTA, CDR2 FQGNSA. Trimming cost V 0 bases and J 7 bases, with 10 bases left between them. The CDR3 nucleotides read TGTGCCAGCAGCTTAGCGCCTTCAAGTAATGAGCAGTTCTTC. As protein: CASSLAPSSNEQFF.

This chain joins TRBV29-1 and TRBJ1-5; no firm D call. CDR1 is SQVTM and CDR2 is ANQGSEA in the germline V gene. The V gene lost 5 bases and the J gene lost 7 bases, with 12 bases spanning the gap. The CDR3 has 12 amino acids. The CDR3 spells CSVPTGTQPQHF. DNA of the CDR3: TGCAGCGTTCCGACTGGAACGCAGCCCCAGCATTTT.

The chain recombines TRBV19 with TRBJ1-5; D unclear. Trimming shortened V by 7 bases and J by 4 bases, and 11 bases separated the two germline ends. Germline V CDR1 and CDR2: LNHDA, SQIVND (reference sequence). The CDR3 consists of 13 residues. The CDR3 DNA follows: TGTGCCAGTATGAACAGCCCTAATCAGCCCCAGCATTTT. This translates into CASMNSPNQPQHF.

The V gene is TRBV11-2, the J gene TRBJ1-1, with 7 bases aligning to TRBD1. CDR1 and CDR2 from the germline V gene are SGHAT and FQNNGV. With 5 bases clipped from V and 1 base from J, the junction kept 7 bases outside the gene matches. CDR3 length equals 15 residues. CDR3 protein: CASSRLTGSNTEAFF. The CDR3 region has the DNA TGTGCCAGCAGCCGGCTGACAGGGTCGAACACTGAAGCTTTCTTT.

V and J are TRBV5-1 and TRBJ2-7; 7 bases agree with TRBD1. This CDR3 is 16 amino acids long. V shed 0 bases, J shed 2 bases, and the junction held 8 bases outside the gene matches. Germline-derived CDR1 and CDR2 are SGHRS and YFSETQ. The CDR3 loop is CASSLALGQVTYEQYF. In DNA form, the CDR3 reads TGCGCCAGCAGCTTGGCTTTAGGACAGGTAACCTACGAGCAGTACTTC.

The chain couples TRBV6-5 to TRBJ2-1, with TRBD2 matching 9 bases. The ends lost 0 bases at V and 3 bases at J; junction bases unmatched: 3. Germline V CDR1 and CDR2: MNHEY, SVGAGI. The CDR3 extends over 16 amino acids. The CDR3 loop reads CASSYSLAGYYNEQFF. The CDR3 DNA sequence: TGTGCCAGCAGTTACTCGCTAGCGGGATACTACAATGAGCAGTTCTTC.

This clone turned up a few times. The CDR3 bases are TGTGCCAGCAGCCCCGGTACAGGGGGCGGTGACTATGGCTACACCTTC. Translating gives CASSPGTGGGDYGYTF. The rearrangement links TRBV4-2 to TRBJ1-2; the match to TRBD1 covers 9 bases. Germline V CDR1 and CDR2: LGHNA, YNFKEQ. This CDR3 has 16 residues. V dropped 4 bases and J dropped 3; count of bases not matched to a gene: 9.

The chain's CDR3 is CASSKDRRCGESYEQYF. The CDR3 DNA sequence: TGTGCCAGCAGCAAAGATCGCCGTTGCGGGGAGTCCTACGAGCAGTACTTC. The chain uses TRBV21-1 and TRBJ2-7; the DNA was not used to check the table's D call, TRBD2. TRBV21-1 is classified as a pseudogene. The CDR3 consists of 17 residues.

The chain links TRBV5-1 to TRBJ2-7, with D possibly matching TRBD2 (7 bases). V was trimmed by 3 bases and J by 6 bases, leaving 13 bases between them. CDR3 size: 13 residues. Germline CDR1 reads SGHRS; CDR2 reads YFSETQ. The CDR3 protein is CASSSSGGLEQYF. DNA of the CDR3: TGCGCCAGCAGCTCCTCCGGGGGGCTCGAGCAGTACTTC.

V usage is TRBV7-6 and J usage is TRBJ2-2; 9 bases map to TRBD1. The germline V gene encodes CDR1 SGHVS and CDR2 FNYEAQ. This CDR3 contains 14 residues. J lost 6 bases, V lost 5 bases, and 4 bases had no gene match. CDR3 DNA: TGTGCCAGCAGCCCCACAGGGGGCCCCGGGGAGCTGTTTTTT. Residues: CASSPTGGPGELFF.

The gene calls are TRBV2 and TRBJ2-7; 9 bases align to TRBD1. V was pared by 8 bases and J by 4 bases, with 9 bases of the junction left unmatched. CDR3 length: 14 amino acids. Germline V gene data show CDR1 as SNHLY and CDR2 as FYNNEI. The CDR3 sequence is CASQGGDRGYEQYF. For the CDR3, the DNA is TGTGCCAGCCAAGGGGGAGACAGGGGGTACGAGCAGTACTTC.

The chain recombines TRBV6-6 with TRBJ1-2; weak D call: TRBD1 (6 bases). Germline CDR1 is MNHNY and CDR2 is SVGAGI (reference sequence). The CDR3 spans 14 residues. V dropped 2 bases and J dropped 8 bases, with 15 bases sitting between them. In nucleotides, the CDR3 is TGTGCCAGCAGTTACGGTGGAGGGGGGGAAGGCTACACCTTC. It specifies CASSYGGGGEGYTF.

The chain carries TRBV11-3 and TRBJ1-1; tentatively, D is TRBD1 (5 bases). The CDR3 spans 14 residues. Germline V gives CDR1 SGHNT, CDR2 YENEEA. Trimming took off 0 bases at V and 4 bases at J, with 9 bases between the two ends. Here the CDR3 reads CASSLEGLGTEAFF. In nucleotides, the CDR3 is TGTGCCAGCAGCTTAGAGGGGCTGGGCACTGAAGCTTTCTTT. The complete variable domain, with remaining parts taken from reference TRBV11-3 and TRBJ1-1, reads EAGVVQSPRYKIIEKKQPVAFWCNPISGHNTLYWYLQNLGQGPELLIRYENEEAVDDSQLPKDRFSAERLKGVDSTLKIQPAELGDSAVYLCASSLEGLGTEAFFGQGTRLTVV.

The chain combines TRBV19 with TRBJ1-2, with D perhaps TRBD1 (5 bases). Germline V CDR1 and CDR2: LNHDA, SQIVND (reference sequence). CDR3 length equals 13 residues. V was pared by 3 bases and J by 9 bases, with 14 bases between. DNA of the CDR3: TGTGCCAGTAGTATCTCGAGGGGCTTGAGCTACACCTTC. Translation: CASSISRGLSYTF.

J is TRBJ1-1 and V is TRBV15, with D unclear. The CDR3 covers 14 residues. Trimming took 3 bases from V and 3 from J, leaving 11 bases between them. The V gene's germline CDR1 is LNHNV and CDR2 YYDKDF (reference sequence). The CDR3, as DNA: TGTGCCACCAGCAGGACGTGGCTTGACACTGAAGCTTTCTTT. This sequence encodes CATSRTWLDTEAFF.

This chain connects TRBV18 to TRBJ2-2, with D hard to call. V was trimmed by 5 bases and J by 3 bases, leaving 10 bases between them. Germline CDR1 KGHSH, CDR2 LQKENI. The CDR3 runs to 14 residues. CDR3 nucleotide sequence: TGTGCCAGCTCAAAGGGCACCGACACCGGGGAGCTGTTTTTT. Amino acids: CASSKGTDTGELFF.